These 3 T cell receptor beta chains came from one sample sequenced in a study of blood T cell repertoires in COVID-19. Clones were read by immunoSEQ multiplex PCR, and TCRdb kept only the in-frame ones, dropping some. The data hold some 260,000 clones, with about 91% observed a single time. Material: peripheral blood. The receptors shown here come from an elderly man with acute or convalescent COVID-19.

This chain uses TRBV12-3 or TRBV12-4 with TRBJ1-4, with D tentatively TRBD1 (6 bases). Trimming removed 9 bases from V and 8 bases from J, with 13 bases in between. The CDR3 has 12 amino acids. The DNA of the CDR3 is TGTGCCAGATTGGGGCAGGGGGAAAAACTGTTTTTT. Translation gives CARLGQGEKLFF.

V gene TRBV7-2 combines with J gene TRBJ2-7, with 7 bases lining up with TRBD1. Germline values: CDR1 SGHTA, CDR2 FQGNSA. The junction had 7 bases not matched to a gene; V was cut back by 3 bases and J by 2 bases. The CDR3 has 15 residues. CDR3 coding DNA: TGTGCCAGCAGCTTTCGACAGGGCCGAACCTACGAGCAGTACTTC. Protein product: CASSFRQGRTYEQYF.

This chain uses TRBV2 with TRBJ1-2; D is ambiguous. The V end was cut by 4 bases, the J end by 5 bases, with 14 bases between. The CDR3 is 14 amino acids. From germline, CDR1 is SNHLY and CDR2 FYNNEI. The CDR3 nucleotides are TGTGCCAGCAGTGTTTCAAAAGGGAGGTATGGCTACACCTTC. Amino acid sequence: CASSVSKGRYGYTF.